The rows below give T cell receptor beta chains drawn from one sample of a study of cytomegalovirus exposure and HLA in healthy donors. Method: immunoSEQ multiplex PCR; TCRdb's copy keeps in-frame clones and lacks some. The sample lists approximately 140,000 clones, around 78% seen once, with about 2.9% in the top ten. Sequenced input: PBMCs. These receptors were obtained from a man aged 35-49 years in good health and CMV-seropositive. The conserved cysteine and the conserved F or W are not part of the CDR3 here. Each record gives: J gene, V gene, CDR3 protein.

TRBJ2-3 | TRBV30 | AWGTSFTSDTQY
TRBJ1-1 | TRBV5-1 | ASSFTGDTEAF
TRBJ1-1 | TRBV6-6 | ASSYSKTGMNTEAF
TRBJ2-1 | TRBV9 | ASSVGTSEPSYNEQF
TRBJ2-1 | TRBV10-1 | ASSESGLAGVDEQF
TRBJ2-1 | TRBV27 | ASSLNPSTGYNEQF
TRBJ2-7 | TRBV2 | ASRAGGSFEQY
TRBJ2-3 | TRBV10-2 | ASSGAGTGTTDTQY
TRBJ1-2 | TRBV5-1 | ASSLEGQDGYT
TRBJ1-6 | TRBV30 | AYTELYNSPLH
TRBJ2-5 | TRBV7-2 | ASSPTIETQY
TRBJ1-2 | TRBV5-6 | ASRQGPGQGYGYT
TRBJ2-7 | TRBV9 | ASSVSNREVSEQY
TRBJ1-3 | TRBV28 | ASSFNPGSGNTIY
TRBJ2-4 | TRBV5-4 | ASSLDMTVSGIQY
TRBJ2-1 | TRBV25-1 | ASTSGLPINEQF
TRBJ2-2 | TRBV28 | ASSLGGTTGELF
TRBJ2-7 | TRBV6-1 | ASSFTAGEQY
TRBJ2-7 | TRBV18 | ASSQGQGLGEQY
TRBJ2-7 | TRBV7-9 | ASSPRSTGTSYEQY
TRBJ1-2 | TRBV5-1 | ASSLVTTGYGYT
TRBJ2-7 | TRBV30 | AWSLESAIG
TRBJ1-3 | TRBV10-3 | AIGTGNSGNTIY
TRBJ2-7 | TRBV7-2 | ASRRQGSHEQY
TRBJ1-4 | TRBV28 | ASSFPTLNRSVTNEKLF
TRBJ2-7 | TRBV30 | AWRVSGSSGEQY
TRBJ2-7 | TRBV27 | ASSFGGGQGVYEQY
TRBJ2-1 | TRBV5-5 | ASSSLVVSGGKGNEQF
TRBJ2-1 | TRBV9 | ASSVGSSGRVVRSYNEQF
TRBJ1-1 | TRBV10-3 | AISDPGTGGAEAF
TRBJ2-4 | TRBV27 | ASSFFFQKAKNIQY
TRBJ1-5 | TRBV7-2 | ASSRMTDSNQPQH
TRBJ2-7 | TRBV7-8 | ASSPYRSSYEQY
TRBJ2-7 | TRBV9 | ASSVAYRGGEQY
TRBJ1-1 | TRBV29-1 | SVGHSITEAF
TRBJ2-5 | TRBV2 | ASRSNEETQY